This TCR beta chain was profiled in a study of T cells after yellow fever vaccination. Study findings and constraints: Any FACS-sorted repertoire could hold abundant clonotypes that contaminate it from the bulk population. The secondary T-cell response peaked on day 5, not day 15, but was weaker.

This clonotype occurred a few times. Its antigen is as yet unknown. The V and J ends lost 0 bases and 0 bases, in that order; junction bases with no gene match: 8. CDR3 length equals 20 residues. Germline values: CDR1 MNHEY, CDR2 SVGEGT. Each CDR3 protein gets one entry after TCRdb re-called the 5' RACE reads with MiXCR. The sample lists nearly 350,000 distinct CDR3 sequences, roughly 8% occurring once. The sequence was obtained from a man aged 18 to 35 who received the YFV17D yellow fever vaccine. This chain uses TRBV6-2 or TRBV6-3 with TRBJ2-1; 13 bases map to TRBD2. Sequencing was performed on PBMCs, taken approximately 47 days after the first yellow fever vaccination. The CDR3 loop is CASSYSIWTSGGGSYNEQFF. CDR3 in DNA: TGTGCCAGCAGTTACTCGATTTGGACTAGCGGGGGAGGCTCCTACAATGAGCAGTTCTTC.